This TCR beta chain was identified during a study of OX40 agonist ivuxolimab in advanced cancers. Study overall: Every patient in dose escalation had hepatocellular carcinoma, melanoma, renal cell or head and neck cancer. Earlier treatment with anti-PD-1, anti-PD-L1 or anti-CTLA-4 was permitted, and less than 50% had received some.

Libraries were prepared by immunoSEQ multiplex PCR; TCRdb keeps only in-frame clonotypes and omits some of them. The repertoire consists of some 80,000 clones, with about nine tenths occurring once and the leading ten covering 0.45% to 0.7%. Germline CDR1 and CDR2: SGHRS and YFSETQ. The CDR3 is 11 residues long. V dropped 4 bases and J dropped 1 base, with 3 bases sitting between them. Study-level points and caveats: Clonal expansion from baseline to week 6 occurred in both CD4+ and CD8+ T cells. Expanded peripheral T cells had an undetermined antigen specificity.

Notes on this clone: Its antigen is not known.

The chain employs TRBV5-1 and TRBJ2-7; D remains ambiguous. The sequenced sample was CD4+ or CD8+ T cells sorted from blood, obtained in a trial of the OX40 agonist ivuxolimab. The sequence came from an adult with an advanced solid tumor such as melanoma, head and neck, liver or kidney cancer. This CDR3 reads CASSRSYEQYF. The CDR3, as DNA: TGCGCCAGCAGCCGTTCCTACGAGCAGTACTTC.